A single T cell receptor beta chain is shown here with its context. Its cognate antigen has yet to be identified. No base qualities exist here, and no much larger clone lies one base off it. This entry belongs to a study of molecular identifiers for immune sequencing clone quantification (dated by TCRdb to 2016 to 2019). Notes on the research overall: For a replicate experiment, RNA from approximately 20,000 or 100,000 naive CD8 T cells was divided into five aliquots, and four of the five aliquots were sequenced. CD8 T cells were used in a methods study to benchmark molecular-identifier clustering-based TCR repertoire sequencing (MIDCIRS) and TCR RNA copy counting. Broad study findings and their caveats: Modeling indicated 2.5 to 3 TCR RNA copies recovered per cell, compared with about 10 by digital PCR, which implies a capture efficiency of about 31%. The sizes of highly expanded clones could end up underestimated when identical TCR molecules share a barcode. The naive libraries included spiked-in Jurkat TCR RNA (roughly 11 copies' worth), and this RNA is not part of the donor repertoire. Spiked-in Jurkat TCR RNA equal to a single cell's worth was reported to be detectable even within one million naive CD8 T cells. When barcode sub-clustering was omitted, TCR diversity was inflated by chimeric consensus sequences, with chimeras reaching as high as 47%. In CMV-specific effector cells, clones with more than 20 RNA copies contained over 99% of molecules, whereas in naive cells such clones contained under 1% of molecules.

The library was prepared using PCR. The listed sequencing device is NextSeq 500. Bulk TCR libraries were made following a previously described method, with the TCR primers given in Table S5. Purification of total RNA was performed with the Qiagen AllPrep DNA/RNA kit. Before any analysis, reads coming from multiple sequencing runs of the same library were combined into one pool. Per the source publication's procedure: Reads were retained only if their TCR constant sequence matched exactly, and those retained reads were trimmed to 150 nt and grouped according to their 12-nt molecular barcodes. Within each barcode group, reads were sub-clustered at a 15% Levenshtein threshold, and quality-weighted consensus sequences were built per RNA molecule. Non-functional sequences were filtered out, along with any lower-count sequence sitting one edit away from another sequence. On the basis of fitting two negative binomial distributions, barcode sub-clusters with fewer than 20% of the maximum read count were discarded. In-frame beta chains were kept once TCRdb had trimmed the public reads at Q25 with fastp and called clones with MiXCR. Rows merge per CDR3 protein into single entries with the most common DNA and genes. What appears here as the V and J calls and clone size reflects TCRdb's work, not the paper's. Within this sample are approximately 550,000 distinct CDR3 sequences, with approximately 25% of them counted one time only. Around 0.79% of the sample is in the top ten clones.

As encoded in the germline V gene, CDR1 is MDHEN while CDR2 is SYDVKM. Inclusive of the bounding cysteine and phenylalanine, the CDR3 is 12 residues long. The entry retains the CDR3 DNA only, 36 bases that are in frame from base 1. The V end loses 2 bases and the J end loses 7 bases, and a stretch of 5 bases separates them. Libraries of naive CD8 T cells were generated from roughly 20,000 to 1,000,000 sorted cells, with 10%, 30% or 50% of the purified RNA used. Naive CD8 T cells, defined as CD8+CD4-CCR7+CD45RA+, were FACS-sorted into RLT Plus buffer on a BD FACSAria II. To test detection sensitivity, Jurkat RNA equal to ten TCR copies was added to samples of about 20,000-1,100,000 naive CD8 T cells. CD8 T cells were enriched using RosetteSep CD8+ T Cell Enrichment Cocktail and Ficoll-Paque, and the enriched cells then underwent ACK red cell lysis.

Sample: naive CD8+ T cells from blood, with Jurkat cell RNA spiked in. Explained via the paper, the cell subset or site label denotes: FACS-sorted CD8+CD4-CCR7+CD45RA+ naive T cells. The chain joins TRBV28 to TRBJ2-2; the D gene cannot be resolved reliably. The sequence was collected from a human donor in good health. Some libraries in this study had Jurkat cell RNA spiked in. The DNA sequence is given as TGTGCCAGCAGTTTAGGCATCGGGGAGCTGTTTTTT. Translated, it gives CASSLGIGELFF.